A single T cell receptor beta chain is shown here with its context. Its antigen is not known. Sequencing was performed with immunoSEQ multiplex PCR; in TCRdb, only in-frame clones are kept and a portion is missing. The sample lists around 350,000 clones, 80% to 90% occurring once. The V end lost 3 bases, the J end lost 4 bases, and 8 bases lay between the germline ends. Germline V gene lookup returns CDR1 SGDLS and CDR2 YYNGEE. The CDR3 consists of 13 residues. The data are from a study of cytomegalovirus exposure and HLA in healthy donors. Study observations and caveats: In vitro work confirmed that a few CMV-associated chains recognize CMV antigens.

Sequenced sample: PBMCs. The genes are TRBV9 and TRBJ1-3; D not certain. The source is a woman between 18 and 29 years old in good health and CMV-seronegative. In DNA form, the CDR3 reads TGTGCCAGCAGCGCCGTCGGGGGAAACACCATATATTTT. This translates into CASSAVGGNTIYF. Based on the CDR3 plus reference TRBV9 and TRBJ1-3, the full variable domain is DSGVTQTPKHLITATGQRVTLRCSPRSGDLSVYWYQQSLDQGLQFLIQYYNGEERAKGNILERFSAQQFPDLHSELNLSSLELGDSALYFCASSAVGGNTIYFGEGSWLTVV.